Listed here are 18 T cell receptor beta chains from one sample, sequenced in a study. Using its own MiXCR run on the 5' RACE reads, TCRdb lists one record per CDR3 protein. This sample carries tens of thousands of distinct CDR3 sequences, around 24% of them seen once, and the ten largest clones take 2.5% to 4%. The material sequenced was tumor-infiltrating naive CD4+ T cells sorted from the breast tumor. The subset is: naive CD4+ T cells, CD4+CD45RA+CD25-. These receptors all stem from a female donor with breast cancer.

The rearrangement links TRBV5-1 to TRBJ2-1; the D call may be TRBD1 or TRBD2 (6 bases each). The ends were cut back, 0 bases at V and 9 bases at J, with 16 bases in the middle. Germline CDR1 is SGHRS and CDR2 is YFSETQ. The CDR3 has 15 amino acids. CDR3 nucleotide sequence: TGCGCCAGCAGCTTGGACTGGCCTGGGGGGCGTGAGCAGTTCTTC. Residues: CASSLDWPGGREQFF.

This clonotype was detected once. A read error may account for a junction end that differs from germline. The V call is TRBV4-3, the J call TRBJ1-5; unclear D gene. The CDR3 loop spans 14 amino acids. Germline CDR1 is LGHNA and CDR2 is YSLEER. The CDR3 region is CTSSQELLPQPQHF. The CDR3 region has the DNA TGCACCAGCAGCCAAGAACTACTACCCCAGCCCCAGCATTTT.

The rearrangement joins TRBV5-1 to TRBJ2-1; 9 bases map to TRBD1. Germline trimming cut 0 bases from V and 4 bases from J; bases unmatched to any gene: 5. The germline CDR1 and CDR2 sequences are SGHRS and YFSETQ. The CDR3 contains 16 residues. The CDR3 sequence: CASSLGGTGPYNEQFF. The DNA of the CDR3 is TGCGCCAGCAGCTTGGGTGGGACAGGGCCTTACAATGAGCAGTTCTTC.

This clonotype was detected only a few times. The rearrangement uses TRBV28 and TRBJ2-5; D is uncertain. Trimming took off 5 bases at V and 4 bases at J, with 20 bases between the two ends. The CDR3 runs to 16 residues. CDR1 and CDR2 (germline): MDHEN, SYDVKM. CDR3 DNA sequence: TGTGCCAGCAGTCCCCCCCCTCCGGGTTCAGGAGAGACCCAGTACTTC. It specifies CASSPPPPGSGETQYF.

CDR3 DNA: TGTGCCAGCTCACCGGAGACAAAAAGAAACACCATATATTTT. Its protein is CASSPETKRNTIYF. This chain connects TRBV18 to TRBJ1-3; D not resolved. CDR3 size: 14 residues. V lost 3 bases and J lost 5, with 11 bases in between. Germline V gene lookup returns CDR1 KGHSH and CDR2 LQKENI.

This clonotype has only a few counts. V and J are TRBV7-6 and TRBJ1-4; a weak D match, TRBD1 (5 bases). V lost 1 base to trimming and J lost 2 bases, with 8 bases between them. The CDR3 loop spans 15 amino acids. Germline CDR1 SGHVS, CDR2 FNYEAQ. This CDR3 reads CASSLDSGTNEKLFF. The CDR3 DNA reads TGTGCCAGCAGCTTAGATTCAGGGACTAATGAAAAACTGTTTTTT. The full variable domain, completed using reference TRBV7-6 and TRBJ1-4, is GAGVSQSPRYKVTKRGQDVALRCDPISGHVSLYWYRQALGQGPEFLTYFNYEAQQDKSGLPNDRFSAERPEGSISTLTIQRTEQRDSAMYRCASSLDSGTNEKLFFGSGTQLSVL.

The rearrangement joins TRBV20-1 to TRBJ1-6; 9 nucleotides agree with TRBD1. Germline CDR1 is DFQATT and CDR2 is SNEGSKA (reference sequence). The CDR3 contains 15 residues. Unmatched junction bases numbered 7, after V lost 0 bases and J lost 10 bases. CDR3 nucleotide sequence: TGCAGTGCTAGAGATCCACAGGGGGCGAAGTCACCCCTCCACTTT. Protein sequence: CSARDPQGAKSPLHF.

Ten or more counts support this clonotype. The V call is TRBV5-1, the J call TRBJ2-1; perhaps TRBD2 as D (6 bases). CDR3 length equals 15 residues. Per germline, CDR1 SGHRS and CDR2 YFSETQ. Between the trimmed V and J ends, which lost 6 bases and 8 bases, there was a span of 21 bases. The CDR3 coding sequence is TGCGCCAGCACGCTAGCGAACCGTCAGTTCGATGAGCAGTTCTTC. Amino acids: CASTLANRQFDEQFF.

This chain joins TRBV4-1 and TRBJ2-2; D remains ambiguous. The CDR3 totals 15 residues. Per germline, CDR1 MGHRA and CDR2 YSYEKL. The ends were cut back, 0 bases at V and 1 base at J, with 6 bases in the middle. The CDR3 nucleotides read TGCGCCAGCAGCCAAGATATGAGGAACACCGGGGAGCTGTTTTTT. It specifies CASSQDMRNTGELFF.

Concerning this clonotype: An end of the junction differs from the germline gene, which may be a read error. The chain employs TRBV7-9 and TRBJ1-6, with a weak D call TRBD1 (6 bases). Germline CDR1 reads SEHNR; CDR2 reads FQNEAQ (reference sequence). This CDR3 contains 15 residues. CDR3 protein: CASSQGQGTNSPRHF. For the CDR3, the DNA is TGTGCCAGCAGCCAAGGGCAGGGGACCAATTCACCCCGCCACTTT.

V and J are TRBV5-6 and TRBJ2-7, with D possibly being TRBD1 (6 bases). The V gene's germline CDR1 is SGHDT and CDR2 YYEEEE. Trimming took 0 bases from V and 0 from J, leaving 7 bases between them. The CDR3 has 14 amino acids. This CDR3 reads CASSLGTVSYEQYF. The CDR3 bases are TGTGCCAGCAGCTTGGGGACAGTCTCCTACGAGCAGTACTTC.

This chain connects TRBV12-3 or TRBV12-4 to TRBJ2-3; unclear D gene. CDR3 length: 14 residues. Trimming took 1 base from V and 1 from J, leaving 6 bases between them. CDR3 sequence (DNA): TGTGCCAGCAGTTTAGAGCAGGGCACAGATACGCAGTATTTT. Protein: CASSLEQGTDTQYF.

This clonotype was detected only a few times. The chain employs TRBV9 and TRBJ2-7, with TRBD2 matching 9 bases. J gave up 7 bases and V 4 bases, and 15 bases lay outside the gene matches. The CDR3 consists of 16 residues. Looked up from germline, CDR1 is SGDLS and CDR2 is YYNGEE. The chain's CDR3 is CASSPRGREGTGEQYF. The CDR3 coding sequence is TGTGCCAGCAGCCCAAGAGGGCGGGAGGGAACCGGAGAGCAGTACTTC.

V is TRBV2 and J is TRBJ1-5, with D possibly matching TRBD1 (5 bases). CDR1 and CDR2 from the germline V gene are SNHLY and FYNNEI. V was clipped by 6 bases and J by 0 bases, with 9 bases between them. This CDR3 is built from 14 residues. For the CDR3, the DNA is TGTGCCAGCAGGGAGGGGTTTAGCAATCAGCCCCAGCATTTT. Its translation: CASREGFSNQPQHF.

The chain recombines TRBV29-1 with TRBJ2-5; perhaps TRBD1 as D (6 bases). This CDR3 has 14 amino acids. V dropped 4 bases and J dropped 5 bases, with 17 bases sitting between them. Per the germline V gene, CDR1 is SQVTM and CDR2 is ANQGSEA. CDR3 amino acids: CSVGVQGLGETQYF. CDR3 coding DNA: TGCAGCGTTGGGGTCCAGGGGCTTGGCGAGACCCAGTACTTC. Full variable domain (remainder filled in from reference TRBV29-1 and TRBJ2-5): SAVISQKPSRDICQRGTSLTIQCQVDSQVTMMFWYRQQPGQSLTLIATANQGSEATYESGFVIDKFPISRPNLTFSTLTVSNMSPEDSSIYLCSVGVQGLGETQYFGPGTRLLVL.

The table lists this clonotype with a count of one. The junction and the germline gene differ at one end; a read error may be behind it. The genes are TRBV10-1 and TRBJ1-1; unclear D gene. This CDR3 is built from 13 residues. Germline CDR1 reads WNHNN; CDR2 reads SYGVQD (reference sequence). In nucleotides, the CDR3 is TGCGCCAACAGTGAGTCCAGAGCCACTGAAGCTTTCTTT. This sequence encodes CANSESRATEAFF.

The rearrangement links TRBV6-6 to TRBJ1-5; D possibly corresponds to TRBD1 (5 bases). This CDR3 comprises 17 residues. V dropped 4 bases and J dropped 2 bases, with 18 bases sitting between them. Germline V gives CDR1 MNHNY, CDR2 SVGAGI (reference sequence). The DNA for the CDR3 is TGTGCCAGCAGTTCATACCCCGGGGCTCAGGGCAATCAGCCCCAGCATTTT. Protein: CASSSYPGAQGNQPQHF.

This chain links TRBV5-1 with TRBJ1-2, with 8 bases that match TRBD1. V gave up 4 bases and J gave up 6 bases; unmatched junction bases: 8. The CDR3 consists of 14 residues. Looked up from germline, CDR1 is SGHRS and CDR2 is YFSETQ. This chain's CDR3 is CASSAGGAENGYTF. CDR3 DNA: TGCGCCAGCAGCGCAGGGGGCGCCGAGAATGGCTACACCTTC.